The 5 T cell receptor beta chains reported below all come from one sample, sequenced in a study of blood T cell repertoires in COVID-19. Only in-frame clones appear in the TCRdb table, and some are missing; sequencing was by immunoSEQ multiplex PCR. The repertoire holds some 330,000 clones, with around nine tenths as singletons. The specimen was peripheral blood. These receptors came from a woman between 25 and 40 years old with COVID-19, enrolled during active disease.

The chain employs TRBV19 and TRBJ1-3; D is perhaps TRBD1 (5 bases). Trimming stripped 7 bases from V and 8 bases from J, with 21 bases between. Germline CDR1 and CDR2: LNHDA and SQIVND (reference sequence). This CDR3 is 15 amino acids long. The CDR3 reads CASNPGRGQGDTIYF. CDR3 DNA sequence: TGTGCCAGTAATCCTGGTAGGGGCCAAGGAGACACCATATATTTT.

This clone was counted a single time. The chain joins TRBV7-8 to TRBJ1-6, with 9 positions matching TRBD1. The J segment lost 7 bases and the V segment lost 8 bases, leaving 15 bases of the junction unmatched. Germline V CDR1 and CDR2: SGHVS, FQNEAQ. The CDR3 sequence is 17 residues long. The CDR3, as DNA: TGTGCCAGCCGAGGACAGGGGTTCCGCTTTGGGAATTCACCCCTCCACTTT. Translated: CASRGQGFRFGNSPLHF.

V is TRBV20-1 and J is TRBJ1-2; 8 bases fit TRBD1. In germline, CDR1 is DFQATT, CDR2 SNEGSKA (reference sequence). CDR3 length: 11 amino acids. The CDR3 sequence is CTSGQGGGYTF. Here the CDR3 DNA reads TGCACCTCTGGACAGGGCGGTGGCTACACCTTC.

CDR3 DNA: TGTGCCAGCAGCTTCCAGGGTCCGAGCACTGAAGCTTTCTTT. Protein sequence: CASSFQGPSTEAFF. The chain combines TRBV7-2 with TRBJ1-1; maybe TRBD1 (5 bases). The germline V and J ends were trimmed by 3 bases and 4 bases, with 12 bases remaining between them. The CDR3 spans 14 residues. Germline V gives CDR1 SGHTA, CDR2 FQGNSA.

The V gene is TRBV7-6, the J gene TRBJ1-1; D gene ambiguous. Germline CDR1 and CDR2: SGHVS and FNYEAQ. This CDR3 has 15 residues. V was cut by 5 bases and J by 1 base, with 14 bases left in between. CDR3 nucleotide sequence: TGTGCCAGCAGCAATGGAAACGGGTGGAACACTGAAGCTTTCTTT. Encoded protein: CASSNGNGWNTEAFF.